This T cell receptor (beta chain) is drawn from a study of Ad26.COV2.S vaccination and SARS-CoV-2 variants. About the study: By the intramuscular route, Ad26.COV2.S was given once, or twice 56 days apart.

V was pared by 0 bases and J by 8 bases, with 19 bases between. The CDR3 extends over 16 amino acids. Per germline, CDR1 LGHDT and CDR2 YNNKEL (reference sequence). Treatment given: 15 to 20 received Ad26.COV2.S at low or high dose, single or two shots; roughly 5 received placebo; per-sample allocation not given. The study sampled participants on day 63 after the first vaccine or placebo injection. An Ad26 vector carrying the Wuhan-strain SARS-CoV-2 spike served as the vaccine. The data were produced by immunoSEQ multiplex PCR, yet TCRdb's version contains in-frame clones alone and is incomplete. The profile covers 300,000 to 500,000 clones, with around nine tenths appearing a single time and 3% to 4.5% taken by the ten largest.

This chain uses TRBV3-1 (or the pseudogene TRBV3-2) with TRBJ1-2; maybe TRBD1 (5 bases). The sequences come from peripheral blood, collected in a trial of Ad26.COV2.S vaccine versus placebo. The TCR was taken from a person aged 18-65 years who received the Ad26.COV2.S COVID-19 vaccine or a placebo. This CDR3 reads CASSQDRAWGRDGYTF. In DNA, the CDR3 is TGTGCCAGCAGCCAAGATCGCGCGTGGGGAAGGGACGGCTACACCTTC.